Below, 23 T cell receptor beta chains from the same sample are listed, as sequenced in a study of T cells in Graves' hyperthyroidism and ophthalmopathy. It was RNA transcripts that yielded the amplified TCR beta CDR3 regions. The primer set for the first-round RT-PCR of the TCR CDR3 was HTBI. Using its own MiXCR run on the multiplex PCR reads, TCRdb lists one record per CDR3 protein. The sample records a few hundred thousand distinct CDR3 sequences, 15% to 18% being singletons. The specimen sequenced was blood. The receptors originated from a woman in her 30s with Graves' hyperthyroidism.

This clonotype has a count of ten or more. CDR3 nucleotide sequence: TGCGCCATCCATTACCCTAGCAATGAGCAGTTCTTC. Encoded protein: CAIHYPSNEQFF. The genes are TRBV5-1 and TRBJ2-1, with no clear D. There are 12 residues in the CDR3. Per germline, CDR1 SGHRS and CDR2 YFSETQ. Trimming took 9 bases from V and 6 from J, leaving 13 bases between them. Variable domain in full (rest from reference TRBV5-1 and TRBJ2-1): KAGVTQTPRYLIKTRGQQVTLSCSPISGHRSVSWYQQTPGQGLQFLFEYFSETQRNKGNFPGRFSGRQFSNSRSEMNVSTLELGDSALYLCAIHYPSNEQFFGPGTRLTVL.

The J gene is TRBJ1-1, the V gene TRBV6-2 or TRBV6-3, with TRBD1 matching over 7 bases. Germline V gives CDR1 MNHEY, CDR2 SVGEGT. CDR3 length: 14 amino acids. Losses at the gene ends were 7 bases for V and 2 bases for J; bases not matched to a gene: 7. CDR3 sequence: CASNHRGVNTEAFF. In DNA, the CDR3 is TGTGCCAGCAACCACAGGGGTGTAAACACTGAAGCTTTCTTT.

This clonotype was seen a few times. The chain employs TRBV6-2 or TRBV6-3 and TRBJ2-1; 7 nucleotides match TRBD2. J was trimmed by 3 bases and V by 0 bases; bases with no gene match: 5. The CDR3 spans 16 residues. Germline V lookup: CDR1 MNHEY, CDR2 SVGEGT. This chain's CDR3 is CASSYSTTSFYNEQFF. The DNA for the CDR3 is TGTGCCAGCAGTTACTCTACGACTAGCTTCTACAATGAGCAGTTCTTC.

This chain uses TRBV3-1 with TRBJ2-3; 14 bases line up with TRBD2. Germline lookup yields CDR1 LGHDT and CDR2 YNNKEL (reference sequence). The junction had 7 bases not matched to a gene; V was cut back by 0 bases and J by 8 bases. The CDR3 contains 17 residues. CDR3 DNA sequence: TGTGCCAGCAGCCAAGACCCCGGGACTAGCGGGAGCGGTACGCAGTATTTT. Protein product: CASSQDPGTSGSGTQYF.

This clonotype came up a few times. This chain links TRBV5-5 with TRBJ1-1; the D gene is possibly TRBD1 (5 bases). V was clipped by 2 bases and J by 3 bases, with 8 bases between them. CDR3 length: 13 residues. Germline loops: CDR1 SGHKS, CDR2 YYEKEE (reference sequence). The CDR3 loop is CASSFTRDTEAFF. The CDR3 DNA reads as TGTGCCAGCAGCTTTACCAGGGACACTGAAGCTTTCTTT. The whole variable domain, remainder taken from reference TRBV5-5 and TRBJ1-1, is DAGVTQSPTHLIKTRGQQVTLRCSPISGHKSVSWYQQVLGQGPQFIFQYYEKEERGRGNFPDRFSARQFPNYSSELNVNALLLGDSALYLCASSFTRDTEAFFGQGTRLTVV.

This clonotype was counted only a few times. This chain connects TRBV19 to TRBJ2-7; possibly TRBD1 for D (6 bases). V lost 5 bases and J lost 3, with 11 bases in between. CDR1 LNHDA and CDR2 SQIVND come from the germline V gene (reference sequence). This CDR3 has 13 amino acids. The chain's CDR3 is CASSRTENYEQYF. The DNA of the CDR3 is TGTGCCAGTAGTCGGACAGAGAACTACGAGCAGTACTTC.

This clonotype was detected many times. CDR3 residues: CSAEDSNEQFF. The DNA for the CDR3 is TGCAGTGCCGAGGACAGCAATGAGCAGTTCTTC. The chain combines TRBV20-1 with TRBJ2-1, with D possibly being TRBD1 (6 bases). Trimming cost V 6 bases and J 6 bases, with 9 bases left between them. The germline V gene encodes CDR1 DFQATT and CDR2 SNEGSKA (reference sequence). This CDR3 is 11 amino acids long.

This chain joins TRBV6-1 and TRBJ2-3, with a possible D match to TRBD2 (5 bases). Germline V lookup: CDR1 MNHNS, CDR2 SASEGT. V lost 8 bases and J 5 bases, leaving 20 bases between the germline ends. The CDR3 runs 15 residues. The CDR3: CASANRDYIQDTQYF. In DNA form, the CDR3 reads TGTGCCAGCGCTAACCGAGACTATATACAAGATACGCAGTATTTT.

This clonotype occurred many times. This chain joins TRBV27 and TRBJ2-2; 11 bases align to TRBD2. J lost 1 base, V lost 5 bases, and 3 bases had no gene match. Germline CDR1 and CDR2: MNHEY and SMNVEV (reference sequence). This CDR3 region has 16 residues. CDR3 protein: CASSLLAGGNTGELFF. CDR3 in DNA: TGTGCCAGCAGTCTCCTAGCGGGAGGGAACACCGGGGAGCTGTTTTTT.

At least ten counts were recorded for this clonotype. This rearrangement joins TRBV6-2 or TRBV6-3 to TRBJ2-7; 11 positions match TRBD2. The CDR3 totals 17 residues. From germline, CDR1 is MNHEY and CDR2 SVGEGT. V dropped 2 bases and J dropped 4; count of bases not matched to a gene: 10. CDR3 amino acids: CASSYGTSGRLGYEQYF. CDR3 coding DNA: TGTGCCAGCAGTTACGGGACTAGCGGACGATTGGGTTACGAGCAGTACTTC.

This chain joins TRBV20-1 and TRBJ2-1; TRBD2 matches at 9 bases. This CDR3 contains 17 residues. CDR1 is DFQATT, CDR2 SNEGSKA, per germline (reference sequence). The J segment lost 6 bases and the V segment lost 4 bases, leaving 16 bases of the junction unmatched. The CDR3 coding sequence is TGCAGTGCTACTCCGGGACTAGCTCCTAGTGGGGTCAATGAGCAGTTCTTC. Protein sequence: CSATPGLAPSGVNEQFF.

This clonotype came up many times. The chain joins TRBV3-1 to TRBJ2-1; 11 bases line up with TRBD2. Germline trimming cut 6 bases from V and 2 bases from J; bases unmatched to any gene: 3. CDR3 length: 15 amino acids. The germline V gene encodes CDR1 LGHDT and CDR2 YNNKEL (reference sequence). The CDR3 protein is CASSKTSGTYNEQFF. CDR3 DNA sequence: TGTGCCAGCAGTAAGACTAGCGGGACCTACAATGAGCAGTTCTTC.

The rearrangement joins TRBV4-3 to TRBJ2-7; 8 positions agree with TRBD2. This CDR3 comprises 15 residues. Looked up from germline, CDR1 is LGHNA and CDR2 is YSLEER. Germline trimming cut 2 bases from V and 6 bases from J; bases unmatched to any gene: 9. This CDR3 is CASSQQLAGSVEQYF. The CDR3 DNA is TGCGCCAGCAGCCAACAGTTAGCGGGATCGGTCGAGCAGTACTTC.

V usage is TRBV27 and J usage is TRBJ2-2; 8 bases align to TRBD2. The CDR3 loop spans 15 amino acids. The germline CDR1 and CDR2 sequences are MNHEY and SMNVEV (reference sequence). The V segment lost 4 bases and the J segment 5 bases; nucleotides outside the gene matches: 6. The CDR3 nucleotides are TGTGCCAGCAGTTCCGCCCGGGGGGGAACCGGGGAGCTGTTTTTT. Translated: CASSSARGGTGELFF.

This clonotype showed up many times. The CDR3: CASSLGLAGVREQYF. CDR3 DNA: TGTGCCAGCAGCTTAGGACTAGCGGGAGTTCGGGAGCAGTACTTC. V and J are TRBV7-2 and TRBJ2-7; 12 nucleotides line up with TRBD2. Unmatched junction bases numbered 5, after V lost 1 base and J lost 7 bases. CDR1 and CDR2 from the germline V gene are SGHTA and FQGNSA. The CDR3 extends over 15 amino acids.

The chain links TRBV19 to TRBJ1-2, with D possibly being TRBD1 (6 bases). Between the trimmed V and J ends, which lost 7 bases and 5 bases, there was a span of 20 bases. CDR1 and CDR2 (germline): LNHDA, SQIVND (reference sequence). The CDR3 loop spans 15 amino acids. The CDR3 coding sequence is TGTGCCAGTACCCCCGGCGTGTGGGGGGCTTATGGCTACACCTTC. Translating it yields CASTPGVWGAYGYTF.

This clonotype was seen many times. CDR3 DNA sequence: TGTGCCTGGAGTGCAACTTTAGGCCCAAGTCAGCCCCAGCATTTT. Its protein product is CAWSATLGPSQPQHF. J is TRBJ1-5 and V is TRBV30; D not resolved. The germline V gene encodes CDR1 GTSNPN and CDR2 SVGIG (reference sequence). V gave up 1 base and J gave up 6 bases, with 16 bases separating them. This CDR3 contains 15 residues.

A note on this clonotype: This may be a read error: a much more frequent sequence differs by one nucleotide. The J gene is TRBJ1-4, the V gene TRBV28; 7 positions match TRBD1. This CDR3 is built from 15 residues. Germline trimming cut 6 bases from V and 6 bases from J; bases unmatched to any gene: 10. The germline CDR1 and CDR2 sequences are MDHEN and SYDVKM. The CDR3 reads CASRPDRAGHEKLFF. The DNA of the CDR3 is TGTGCCAGCAGACCAGACAGGGCAGGACATGAAAAACTGTTTTTT.

This clonotype was seen many times. At one boundary the junction diverges from the germline segment, which might be a read error. The chain employs TRBV5-1 and TRBJ2-7, with TRBD2 identical over 9 bases. This CDR3 spans 14 amino acids. Germline-derived CDR1 and CDR2 are SGHRS and YFSETQ. CDR3 loop: CASSLSSGSYEQYF. In DNA, the CDR3 is TGTGCCAGCAGCTTAAGTAGCGGGAGCTACGAGCAGTACTTC.

Worth noting for this clonotype: Sequence at one end of the junction differs from germline and may be a read error. This chain joins TRBV6-4 and TRBJ1-6; tentative D call: TRBD1 (5 bases). The CDR3 is made up of 14 amino acids. The germline CDR1 and CDR2 sequences are MRHNA and SNTAGT. The CDR3 here is CASSYSGGGYPLHF. CDR3 bases: TGTGCCAGCAGTTACTCGGGGGGGGGTTATCCCCTCCACTTT.

Many counts were recorded for this clonotype. The rearrangement links TRBV12-3 or TRBV12-4 to TRBJ2-3, with no clear D. V gave up 3 bases and J gave up 6 bases, with 10 bases separating them. The CDR3 is made up of 13 amino acids. The chain's CDR3 is CASSFQAGDTQYF. CDR3 bases: TGTGCCAGCAGTTTCCAGGCCGGGGATACGCAGTATTTT.

This clonotype has a count of ten or more. The chain uses TRBV5-1 and TRBJ2-1; 9 bases match TRBD1. The CDR3 is 17 residues long. V shed 3 bases and J 3 bases; nucleotides not matched to a gene: 10. Germline V gene lookup returns CDR1 SGHRS and CDR2 YFSETQ. The CDR3 protein is CASSYHPGTGSYNEQFF. Written as DNA, the CDR3 is TGCGCCAGCAGCTACCATCCCGGGACAGGGAGCTACAATGAGCAGTTCTTC.

This clonotype was picked up a small number of times. The chain uses TRBV3-1 and TRBJ2-5; 13 nucleotides agree with TRBD2. Germline lookup yields CDR1 LGHDT and CDR2 YNNKEL (reference sequence). The CDR3 covers 16 residues. Trimming took 6 bases from V and 5 from J; bases not matched to a gene: 9. The CDR3 region has the DNA TGTGCCAGCAGTCATAGACTAGCGGGAGGATTTGAGACCCAGTACTTC. It is translated as CASSHRLAGGFETQYF.